These 5 T cell receptor beta chains share one sample of origin, sequenced in a study of T-cell memory formation after mild COVID-19. TCRdb redid the calling of the 5' RACE reads with MiXCR, one entry per CDR3 protein. The table records 150,000 to 200,000 distinct CDR3 sequences, roughly 17% of them present only once. The specimen was PBMCs or a T cell subset sorted from them (not recorded which). These TCRs come from an adult woman who had mild COVID-19 (a few samples of this study predate the infection). Cell type and time point are not known.

The rearrangement links TRBV20-1 to TRBJ2-5; 7 positions match TRBD1. The germline gives CDR1 DFQATT, CDR2 SNEGSKA (reference sequence). The ends lost 2 bases at V and 2 bases at J; junction bases unmatched: 20. This CDR3 has 19 residues. CDR3 DNA sequence: TGCAGTGCTAGAATTTACTTTCGGCAGGGGGTCTGGGGGCAAGAGACCCAGTACTTC. Translating it yields CSARIYFRQGVWGQETQYF.

The chain recombines TRBV6-6 with TRBJ2-2, with D perhaps matching TRBD1 (6 bases). The germline V gene has CDR1 MNHNY and CDR2 SVGAGI (reference sequence). The CDR3 runs to 17 residues. The V end lost 5 bases, the J end lost 4 bases, and 20 bases lay between the germline ends. The CDR3, as DNA: TGTGCCAGCAGTGCGGTGAGGTCAGGACAGCTCACCGGGGAGCTGTTTTTT. Its translation: CASSAVRSGQLTGELFF.

The table lists this clonotype with a few counts. The chain combines TRBV27 with TRBJ2-1; 11 nucleotides line up with TRBD2. The CDR3 is 16 amino acids. J gave up 9 bases and V 4 bases, and 11 bases lay outside the gene matches. Germline CDR1 MNHEY, CDR2 SMNVEV (reference sequence). CDR3 sequence: CASSSNLLAGVGEQFF. The DNA of the CDR3 is TGTGCCAGCAGTTCGAACCTACTAGCGGGGGTTGGTGAGCAGTTCTTC.

The gene calls are TRBV20-1 and TRBJ2-7; D is uncertain. The germline V gene encodes CDR1 DFQATT and CDR2 SNEGSKA (reference sequence). V shed 3 bases and J shed 3 bases, with 18 bases lying between them. There are 15 residues in the CDR3. The CDR3 region has the DNA TGCAGTGCTAGTAGGTCCGGCGTTGGGCTCTACGAGCAGTACTTC. This translates into CSASRSGVGLYEQYF.

The V call is TRBV4-1, the J call TRBJ2-7, with D possibly called TRBD1 or TRBD2 (5 bases each). V was cut by 1 base and J by 1 base, with 14 bases left in between. Germline assignment: CDR1 MGHRA and CDR2 YSYEKL. CDR3 length: 16 residues. This chain's CDR3 is CASSQGPGTSSYEQYF. CDR3 DNA: TGCGCCAGCAGCCAAGGCCCCGGGACCTCTTCCTACGAGCAGTACTTC.